At least ten counts were recorded for the clone carrying this T cell receptor beta chain. The germline CDR1 and CDR2 sequences are SGHRS and YFSETQ. This CDR3 spans 13 amino acids. Trimming removed 4 bases from V and 4 bases from J; junction bases left unmatched: 4. For TCRbeta, the library was prepared with unique molecular identifiers. TCRdb used MiXCR to reprocess the PCR reads, holding one entry per CDR3 protein. The top ten hold about 2.6% of the sample, which has about 230,000 distinct CDR3 sequences, around 13% seen once. The data were taken from a study of T-cell reconstitution after alpha-beta-depleted transplantation in children.

This receptor was identified in a human donor who donated a stem cell graft to a child with acute lymphoblastic leukemia. This chain connects TRBV5-1 to TRBJ2-5, with 7 bases lining up with TRBD1. Specimen: PBMCs from the stem cell graft donor, collected from the stem cell graft. The CDR3 DNA follows: TGCGCCAGCAGCCCACAGGGGCGAGAGACCCAGTACTTC. Residues: CASSPQGRETQYF.